The entry that follows covers one T cell receptor beta chain sequence. Its target is unknown. These data originate in a study of coeliac disease. Study-wide context: The study queried TRBV7-2 bias without high-resolution HLA data.

This CDR3 comprises 15 residues. Germline V gives CDR1 MNHEY, CDR2 SVGAGI. Trimming pared 5 bases from V and 1 base from J, leaving 11 bases between. Findings of the study overall: Intraepithelial and lamina propria fractions were not highly pure, so cross-contamination was possible. The authors judged this method unsuitable for unbiased gliadin-specific T cell detection. Active celiac intraepithelial and lamina propria samples had lower TRB and TRG clonality than control samples.

Using immunoSEQ multiplex PCR, the repertoire was profiled, and TCRdb retains in-frame clones only, with some absent. The sample lists 1,200 or so clones; 58% were seen once. V is TRBV6-5 and J is TRBJ2-2; D remains ambiguous. The receptor comes from a man aged 65 to 85 without celiac disease. Sequencing used intraepithelial lymphocytes from the gut. This CDR3 reads CASSPFRMNTGELFF. CDR3 DNA: TGTGCCAGCAGTCCCTTCAGGATGAACACCGGGGAGCTGTTTTTT.